These 15 T cell receptor beta chains came from one sample sequenced in a study of Graves' ophthalmopathy and Graves' hyperthyroidism. RNA transcripts were the template, and TCR beta CDR3 regions were amplified from them. First-round RT-PCR relied on HTBI primers, and a second-round multiplex PCR came next. Via MiXCR, TCRdb re-called the multiplex PCR reads, giving one row per CDR3 protein. The sample holds roughly 500,000 distinct CDR3 sequences, approximately 14% seen once. Sequenced: blood. These receptors were taken from a woman in her twenties or thirties with Graves' ophthalmopathy.

This clonotype was seen ten or more times. The rearrangement links TRBV19 to TRBJ1-3; 8 positions agree with TRBD1. The CDR3 consists of 14 residues. Germline V gene sequence: CDR1 LNHDA, CDR2 SQIVND (reference sequence). The V and J ends lost 8 bases and 3 bases, in that order; junction bases with no gene match: 6. This CDR3 reads CASLRQGYGNTIYF. Here the CDR3 DNA reads TGTGCCAGTCTCCGACAGGGGTATGGAAACACCATATATTTT. The variable domain in full, with the rest retrieved from reference TRBV19 and TRBJ1-3, is DGGITQSPKYLFRKEGQNVTLSCEQNLNHDAMYWYRQDPGQGLRLIYYSQIVNDFQKGDIAEGYSVSREKKESFPLTVTSAQKNPTAFYLCASLRQGYGNTIYFGEGSWLTVV.

This clonotype occurred many times. The chain uses TRBV6-5 and TRBJ1-1, with D maybe TRBD1 (5 bases). The CDR3 has 15 residues. V lost 5 bases to trimming and J lost 5 bases, with 18 bases between them. From germline, CDR1 is MNHEY and CDR2 SVGAGI. The CDR3 DNA follows: TGTGCCAGCAGTATTCGGACAACTGGAAGGACTGAAGCTTTCTTT. Residues: CASSIRTTGRTEAFF.

The sample holds many counts of this clonotype. The V gene is TRBV7-9, the J gene TRBJ1-2; no reliable D call. V was cut by 5 bases and J by 4 bases, with 8 bases left in between. In germline, CDR1 is SEHNR, CDR2 FQNEAQ (reference sequence). This CDR3 has 12 residues. In nucleotides, the CDR3 is TGTGCCAGCAGCGCCCAGGCCTATGGCTACACCTTC. Its translation: CASSAQAYGYTF.

This clonotype was recorded many times. The V gene is TRBV6-5, the J gene TRBJ2-7, with D possibly called TRBD1 or TRBD2 (5 bases each). V shed 2 bases and J shed 0 bases, with 11 bases lying between them. Per the germline V gene, CDR1 is MNHEY and CDR2 is SVGAGI. This CDR3 region has 15 residues. This CDR3 reads CASSYGTGSSYEQYF. CDR3 nucleotide sequence: TGTGCCAGCAGTTACGGGACGGGGAGCTCCTACGAGCAGTACTTC.

This rearrangement joins TRBV12-3 or TRBV12-4 to TRBJ1-5; possible D gene TRBD1, 6 bases. V lost 1 base to trimming and J lost 6 bases, with 28 bases between them. The CDR3 totals 20 residues. CDR3 nucleotide sequence: TGTGCCAGCAGTTTAGTCACCGGGGAGCAGGTCAATCCCAGGGGTCAGCCCCAGCATTTT. Residues: CASSLVTGEQVNPRGQPQHF.

This sequence joins TRBV12-3 or TRBV12-4 and TRBJ2-5, with 10 bases that match TRBD2. This CDR3 is 15 amino acids long. Trimming removed 6 bases from V and 5 bases from J; junction bases left unmatched: 9. The CDR3 spells CASRSRLAGMETQYF. CDR3 bases: TGTGCCAGCAGATCTAGACTAGCGGGTATGGAGACCCAGTACTTC.

This clonotype was seen repeatedly, ten times or more. CDR3 protein: CASSSRTGVIETQYF. DNA for the CDR3: TGTGCCAGCAGCTCCCGGACAGGGGTCATAGAGACCCAGTACTTC. This rearrangement joins TRBV7-9 to TRBJ2-5; 9 nucleotides match TRBD1. V shed 4 bases, J shed 4 bases, and the junction held 7 bases outside the gene matches. CDR1 SEHNR and CDR2 FQNEAQ come from the germline V gene (reference sequence). This CDR3 is 15 amino acids long. Complete variable domain (other parts from reference TRBV7-9 and TRBJ2-5): DTGVSQNPRHKITKRGQNVTFRCDPISEHNRLYWYRQTLGQGPEFLTYFQNEAQLEKSRLLSDRFSAERPKGSFSTLEIQRTEQGDSAMYLCASSSRTGVIETQYFGPGTRLLVL.

This clonotype was observed many times. The chain has TRBV2 and TRBJ1-1; D perhaps matches TRBD1 (6 bases). V was clipped by 3 bases and J by 0 bases, with 11 bases between them. The CDR3 is 15 amino acids. The V gene's germline CDR1 is SNHLY and CDR2 FYNNEI. CDR3 bases: TGTGCCAGCAGTGAGGACAGCGGGATGAACACTGAAGCTTTCTTT. This encodes CASSEDSGMNTEAFF.

The rearrangement uses TRBV20-1 and TRBJ1-2; D not certain. The CDR3 runs 12 residues. Germline CDR1 and CDR2: DFQATT and SNEGSKA (reference sequence). V was pared by 8 bases and J by 3 bases, with 13 bases between. Here the CDR3 DNA reads TGCAGTAACGCACGGACGGACTATGGCTACACCTTC. Translation: CSNARTDYGYTF.

This clonotype was seen a single time. The V call is TRBV6-5, the J call TRBJ1-6; TRBD1 matches at 12 bases. The germline V gene has CDR1 MNHEY and CDR2 SVGAGI. This CDR3 comprises 18 residues. After removal of 2 bases from V and 7 bases from J, the junction contained 9 bases not matched to a gene. In DNA, the CDR3 is TGTGCCAGCAGTTACGCAGTAGGGACAGGGGGCGCAAATTCACCCCTCCACTTT. This sequence encodes CASSYAVGTGGANSPLHF.

This clonotype was detected many times. V and J are TRBV20-1 and TRBJ2-7; the match to TRBD2 covers 11 bases. CDR3 length: 16 amino acids. The V and J ends lost 2 bases and 6 bases, in that order; junction bases with no gene match: 12. Germline-derived CDR1 and CDR2 are DFQATT and SNEGSKA (reference sequence). CDR3 amino acids: CSARRISGGDVSEQYF. The DNA for the CDR3 is TGCAGTGCTAGAAGGATTAGCGGGGGGGACGTCTCCGAGCAGTACTTC.

This clonotype occurred many times. This chain links TRBV7-8 with TRBJ1-2, with 10 positions matching TRBD1. Germline assignment: CDR1 SGHVS and CDR2 FQNEAQ. V shed 5 bases and J 6 bases; nucleotides not matched to a gene: 6. This CDR3 has 14 residues. The CDR3 nucleotides are TGTGCCAGCAGCGTGACAGGGGGCGCCCATGGCTACACCTTC. Its translation is CASSVTGGAHGYTF.

In its sample, this clonotype was seen many times. The chain combines TRBV20-1 with TRBJ2-7; possibly TRBD1 for D (6 bases). Deletions cut 6 bases from V and 5 bases from J, with 8 bases between. The CDR3 length is 10 residues. Germline assignment: CDR1 DFQATT and CDR2 SNEGSKA (reference sequence). CDR3 region: CSARDNEQYF. The CDR3 coding sequence is TGCAGTGCCCGGGACAACGAGCAGTACTTC.

This clonotype appeared many times. This sequence joins TRBV6-1 and TRBJ2-2, with 13 bases that match TRBD2. V lost 6 bases to trimming and J lost 5 bases; unmatched junction nucleotides: 6. Germline assignment: CDR1 MNHNS and CDR2 SASEGT. This CDR3 is built from 16 residues. The CDR3 DNA is TGTGCCAGCAGCGCGGGACTAGCGGGAAGAACCGGGGAGCTGTTTTTT. Translating gives CASSAGLAGRTGELFF.

The rearrangement links TRBV7-9 to TRBJ1-1; the match to TRBD1 covers 8 bases. The junction had 5 bases not matched to a gene; V was cut back by 5 bases and J by 3 bases. Germline V CDR1 and CDR2: SEHNR, FQNEAQ (reference sequence). This CDR3 is built from 14 residues. CDR3 amino acids: CASSRGQGYTEAFF. Here the CDR3 DNA reads TGTGCCAGCAGCCGAGGACAGGGTTACACTGAAGCTTTCTTT.